Following are 10 T cell receptor beta chains from one sample sequenced in a study of blood T cell repertoires in COVID-19. TCRdb keeps only in-frame clones here, not all; method: immunoSEQ multiplex PCR. The sample shows about 220,000 clones, 75% to 90% of them seen only once. The sequencing sample was made of PBMCs or T cells enriched from blood (not recorded which). The receptors derive from a woman in her late teens or twenties in a cohort exposed to, infected with or recovered from COVID-19 (not recorded which).

This rearrangement joins TRBV10-3 to TRBJ1-2, with D possibly matching TRBD1 (5 bases). V was cut by 4 bases and J by 6 bases, with 6 bases left in between. The CDR3 extends over 11 amino acids. Germline loops: CDR1 ENHRY, CDR2 SYGVKD. CDR3 nucleotides: TGTGCCATCAGTGTAGGGGATGGCTACACCTTC. As protein: CAISVGDGYTF.

The V call is TRBV6-1, the J call TRBJ2-1, with TRBD2 matching over 13 bases. CDR3 length equals 15 residues. The V gene's germline CDR1 is MNHNS and CDR2 SASEGT. V was pared by 3 bases and J by 8 bases, with 4 bases of the junction left unmatched. The CDR3 here is CASSDGLAGVDEQFF. The CDR3 coding sequence is TGTGCCAGCAGTGACGGACTAGCGGGAGTCGATGAGCAGTTCTTC.

This clone has just one count. This chain connects TRBV12-5 to TRBJ1-5; no clear D. CDR3 length: 15 amino acids. With 1 base removed from V and 2 bases from J, the gap between germline ends came to 9 bases. CDR1 LGHNT and CDR2 FRNRAP come from the germline V gene. CDR3 DNA sequence: TGTGCTAGTGGTTTGGGCCAGTCCGGCAATCAGCCCCAGCATTTT. Its protein is CASGLGQSGNQPQHF.

Only a few counts were recorded for this clone. The chain is built from TRBV5-5 and TRBJ1-2; 9 bases line up with TRBD1. V lost 0 bases, J lost 5 bases, and 2 bases stayed unmatched. Germline lookup yields CDR1 SGHKS and CDR2 YYEKEE (reference sequence). The CDR3 is made up of 14 amino acids. As DNA, the CDR3 is TGTGCCAGCAGCTTGGGGGACAGGGTGTATGGCTACACCTTC. It yields the protein CASSLGDRVYGYTF.

This chain connects TRBV6-6 to TRBJ1-5; TRBD1 matches 7 bases. The CDR3 runs 15 residues. V was pared by 6 bases and J by 2 bases, with 7 bases of the junction left unmatched. From germline, CDR1 is MNHNY and CDR2 SVGAGI (reference sequence). The CDR3 DNA sequence: TGTGCCAGCAGAAACGACAGGGTCGGCAATCAGCCCCAGCATTTT. Residues: CASRNDRVGNQPQHF.

CDR3 DNA: TGTGCCAGCGCTCGGGGTGCCTACAATGAGCAGTTCTTC. As protein: CASARGAYNEQFF. The chain couples TRBV3-1 (or the pseudogene TRBV3-2) to TRBJ2-1, with a tentative D call TRBD2 (5 bases). The CDR3 runs to 13 residues. The V end lost 8 bases, the J end lost 2 bases, and 10 bases lay between the germline ends. Germline lookup yields CDR1 LGHDT and CDR2 YNNKEL (reference sequence).

The chain recombines TRBV11-3 with TRBJ1-1, with a weak D call TRBD1 (5 bases). Germline values: CDR1 SGHNT, CDR2 YENEEA. The CDR3 consists of 15 residues. V gave up 0 bases and J gave up 5 bases, with 13 bases separating them. The CDR3, as DNA: TGTGCCAGCAGCTTAGATCTCCAGGGTGGGACTGAAGCTTTCTTT. Its protein is CASSLDLQGGTEAFF.

The chain joins TRBV29-1 to TRBJ1-2; D is unresolved. CDR3 length equals 12 residues. V lost 1 base, J lost 4 bases, and 7 bases lay in between. In germline, CDR1 is SQVTM, CDR2 ANQGSEA. In DNA, the CDR3 is TGCAGCGTTGAAGCGAACTTCTATGGCTACACCTTC. Translating gives CSVEANFYGYTF.

The chain employs TRBV18 and TRBJ1-3; 7 nucleotides match TRBD1. Trimming removed 6 bases from V and 0 bases from J; junction bases left unmatched: 5. The CDR3 is 15 amino acids. Per the germline V gene, CDR1 is KGHSH and CDR2 is LQKENI. The CDR3 sequence is CASSFQGVSGNTIYF. The CDR3 coding sequence is TGTGCCAGCTCTTTCCAGGGGGTCTCTGGAAACACCATATATTTT.

The chain is built from TRBV6-5 and TRBJ1-5; 9 nucleotides align to TRBD1. CDR1 is MNHEY, CDR2 SVGAGI, per germline. CDR3 length: 14 residues. V shed 6 bases, J shed 7 bases, and the junction held 7 bases outside the gene matches. The CDR3 here is CASSNTGGRQPQHF. CDR3 coding DNA: TGTGCCAGCAGCAACACAGGGGGCCGACAGCCCCAGCATTTT.